Following are 15 T cell receptor beta chains from one sample sequenced in a study of T cells after yellow fever vaccination. A single record per CDR3 protein comes from TCRdb applying MiXCR to the 5' RACE reads. Altogether a few hundred thousand distinct CDR3 sequences are present, roughly 8.7% being singletons, with the ten largest covering over 15%. The sequences come from PBMCs, collected on the day of the first yellow fever vaccination. The receptors here all came from a man aged 18-30 years who received the YFV17D yellow fever vaccine.

There are many counts of this clonotype. The V and J genes are TRBV6-1 and TRBJ2-1; 14 bases agree with TRBD2. Unmatched junction bases numbered 11, after V lost 6 bases and J lost 10 bases. This CDR3 is built from 16 residues. Germline CDR1 is MNHNS and CDR2 is SASEGT. CDR3 region: CASSPPNRLAGGEQFF. The CDR3 DNA reads as TGTGCCAGCAGCCCACCCAACCGACTAGCGGGGGGGGAGCAGTTCTTC.

The rearrangement links TRBV30 to TRBJ2-1; TRBD1 matches at 7 bases. J lost 8 bases, V lost 0 bases, and 10 bases had no gene match. The CDR3 is 15 amino acids. The germline CDR1 and CDR2 sequences are GTSNPN and SVGIG (reference sequence). CDR3 in DNA: TGTGCCTGGAGTGTAGGACAGGTGGTGGTCGATGAGCAGTTCTTC. It specifies CAWSVGQVVVDEQFF.

This clonotype was counted only a few times. The genes are TRBV5-4 and TRBJ2-7, with a possible D match to TRBD1 (6 bases). Germline assignment: CDR1 SGHNT and CDR2 YYREEE (reference sequence). This CDR3 is built from 15 residues. The V and J ends lost 4 bases and 2 bases respectively, with 16 bases between them. CDR3 region: CASSAKQGSPYEQYF. Here the CDR3 DNA reads TGTGCCAGCAGCGCGAAACAGGGATCCCCCTACGAGCAGTACTTC. The full variable domain, with the rest looked up from reference TRBV5-4 and TRBJ2-7, is ETGVTQSPTHLIKTRGQQVTLRCSSQSGHNTVSWYQQALGQGPQFIFQYYREEENGRGNFPPRFSGLQFPNYSSELNVNALELDDSALYLCASSAKQGSPYEQYFGPGTRLTVT.

By share, this clonotype counts as medium-sized. The gene calls are TRBV2 and TRBJ2-2; the match to TRBD2 covers 8 bases. The CDR3 spans 16 residues. CDR1 SNHLY and CDR2 FYNNEI come from the germline V gene. J was trimmed by 0 bases and V by 5 bases; bases with no gene match: 5. Here the CDR3 DNA reads TGTGCCAGCAGTCGCACTAGCGGAGCGAACACCGGGGAGCTGTTTTTT. It is translated as CASSRTSGANTGELFF.

The V call is TRBV11-2, the J call TRBJ2-5; possible D gene TRBD2, 5 bases. Germline CDR1 is SGHAT and CDR2 is FQNNGV. This CDR3 contains 14 residues. Trimming removed 1 base at V and 5 bases at J, with 11 bases between. CDR3 sequence: CASSLVSRRETQYF. The CDR3, as DNA: TGTGCCAGCAGCTTAGTATCCCGGAGGGAGACCCAGTACTTC.

V usage is TRBV7-2 and J usage is TRBJ2-7, with D possibly being TRBD1 (5 bases). CDR1 and CDR2 from the germline V gene are SGHTA and FQGNSA. This CDR3 is built from 16 residues. V gave up 2 bases and J gave up 0 bases, with 14 bases separating them. DNA for the CDR3: TGTGCCAGCAGCTTAAGGTTAGGGGTTAGCTCCTACGAGCAGTACTTC. Amino acid sequence: CASSLRLGVSSYEQYF.

CDR3 DNA: TGTGCCAGCAGCTTAGGGGACACAAGCGATCAGCCCCAGCATTTT. The encoded protein is CASSLGDTSDQPQHF. The chain joins TRBV7-9 to TRBJ1-5, with TRBD1 as a possible D gene (6 bases). V was clipped by 1 base and J by 5 bases, with 12 bases between them. Germline V gives CDR1 SEHNR, CDR2 FQNEAQ (reference sequence). CDR3 size: 15 residues.

This clonotype has a handful of counts. The rearrangement links TRBV15 to TRBJ2-1, with 8 bases that match TRBD2. The germline V gene encodes CDR1 LNHNV and CDR2 YYDKDF (reference sequence). The CDR3 is 16 residues long. Germline trimming cut 0 bases from V and 3 bases from J; bases unmatched to any gene: 4. CDR3 region: CATSRDGGGNYNEQFF. CDR3 nucleotide sequence: TGTGCCACCAGCAGAGATGGCGGGGGGAACTACAATGAGCAGTTCTTC.

In this sample, this clonotype turned up many times. This sequence joins TRBV29-1 and TRBJ2-2; D call uncertain. Germline V gene sequence: CDR1 SQVTM, CDR2 ANQGSEA. V shed 5 bases and J shed 2 bases, with 9 bases lying between them. The CDR3 runs to 13 residues. The CDR3 DNA reads TGCAGCGTTCAGACTCGCAACACCGGGGAGCTGTTTTTT. It is translated as CSVQTRNTGELFF.

The chain is built from TRBV27 and TRBJ2-2; D is undetermined. CDR3 size: 12 residues. Trimming took off 4 bases at V and 7 bases at J, with 7 bases between the two ends. Germline V CDR1 and CDR2: MNHEY, SMNVEV (reference sequence). In DNA, the CDR3 is TGTGCCAGCAGTTCAAATATCGGGGAGCTGTTTTTT. It codes for CASSSNIGELFF.

This clonotype was seen a handful of times. The chain couples TRBV30 to TRBJ2-7; the match to TRBD1 covers 8 bases. The CDR3 length is 12 residues. V lost 2 bases to trimming and J lost 3 bases; unmatched junction nucleotides: 0. From germline, CDR1 is GTSNPN and CDR2 SVGIG (reference sequence). CDR3 nucleotides: TGTGCCTGGAGTACAGGGGGCTACGAGCAGTACTTC. Protein product: CAWSTGGYEQYF.

This clonotype was found a few times. The chain couples TRBV5-1 to TRBJ2-3; a possible D gene is TRBD2 (6 bases). Germline V CDR1 and CDR2: SGHRS, YFSETQ. V shed 0 bases and J shed 1 base, with 12 bases lying between them. The CDR3 is 16 residues long. This chain's CDR3 is CASSLAAGRRTDTQYF. CDR3 bases: TGCGCCAGCAGCTTGGCGGCGGGGCGCCGCACAGATACGCAGTATTTT. Combining the CDR3 with reference TRBV5-1 and TRBJ2-3 gives the whole variable domain KAGVTQTPRYLIKTRGQQVTLSCSPISGHRSVSWYQQTPGQGLQFLFEYFSETQRNKGNFPGRFSGRQFSNSRSEMNVSTLELGDSALYLCASSLAAGRRTDTQYFGPGTRLTVL.

This CDR3 is CASSTYTGEEIHGYTF. As DNA, the CDR3 is TGTGCCAGCAGCACTTACACAGGGGAGGAAATACATGGCTACACCTTC. This rearrangement joins TRBV7-2 to TRBJ1-2; 7 bases are shared with TRBD1. Germline lookup yields CDR1 SGHTA and CDR2 FQGNSA. Trimming cost V 5 bases and J 6 bases; bases outside gene matches: 15. The CDR3 spans 16 residues.

This clonotype was counted many times. The chain carries TRBV20-1 and TRBJ2-3; 12 bases fit TRBD2. Germline V gives CDR1 DFQATT, CDR2 SNEGSKA (reference sequence). The V and J ends lost 3 bases and 0 bases, in that order; junction bases with no gene match: 7. The CDR3 runs to 17 residues. The CDR3 DNA is TGCAGTGCTAGGTTTCTAGCGGGGGGGCCCAGCACAGATACGCAGTATTTT. Translation gives CSARFLAGGPSTDTQYF.

The chain carries TRBV27 and TRBJ2-5; D may correspond to TRBD1 or TRBD2 (5 bases each). V gave up 7 bases and J gave up 5 bases, with 11 bases separating them. Germline-derived CDR1 and CDR2 are MNHEY and SMNVEV (reference sequence). There are 12 residues in the CDR3. The CDR3 region is CASMRGDETQYF. The CDR3 region has the DNA TGTGCCAGCATGCGAGGGGATGAGACCCAGTACTTC.